Listed below are T cell receptor beta chains from one sample, sequenced in a study of cytomegalovirus exposure and HLA in healthy donors. Sequenced by immunoSEQ multiplex PCR; TCRdb stores in-frame clones only, minus some. The sample gives more than 120,000 clones, 70% to 85% of which show up once; around 2.5% is in the top ten. Material: PBMCs. These TCRs come from a male donor in good health and CMV-seronegative. The CDR3 runs from the conserved cysteine through the conserved F or W. Fields, in order: V gene, clone size, J gene, D gene, CDR3 protein, CDR3 DNA. D genes are given only for firm matches. The size entry is marked missing in some rows and otherwise reads once, few, many or a size class.

TRBV19	NA	TRBJ2-2	NA	CASSEAVELFF	TGTGCCAGTAGTGAAGCTGTGGAGCTGTTTTTT
TRBV30	once	TRBJ2-6	TRBD2	CAWGRGSGANVLTF	TGTGCCTGGGGGAGGGGCTCAGGGGCCAACGTCCTGACTTTC
TRBV15	once	TRBJ2-7	TRBD2	CATSRSGRTDYEQYF	TGTGCCACCAGCAGATCCGGGAGGACTGACTACGAGCAGTACTTC
TRBV5-5	NA	TRBJ2-5	TRBD2	CASSLPVPSGMGTQYF	TGTGCCAGCAGCTTGCCGGTACCGAGCGGGATGGGGACCCAGTACTTC
TRBV13	NA	TRBJ2-7	TRBD2	CASSLRLAGHEQYF	TGTGCCAGCAGCCTCCGACTAGCGGGACACGAGCAGTACTTC
TRBV12-5	NA	TRBJ2-7	TRBD1	CASGLYRGWEQYF	TGTGCTAGTGGTCTTTACAGGGGCTGGGAGCAGTACTTC
TRBV12-5	NA	TRBJ1-5	NA	CASGQEGGRGTPQHF	TGTGCTAGTGGCCAAGAAGGGGGGAGGGGTACGCCCCAGCATTTT
TRBV30	NA	TRBJ2-7	NA	CACWRAGYEQYF	TGTGCCTGTTGGAGGGCAGGGTACGAGCAGTACTTC
TRBV15	NA	TRBJ2-1	TRBD2	CATSRVSGSSYNEQFF	TGTGCCACCAGCAGGGTCAGCGGGAGCTCCTACAATGAGCAGTTCTTC
TRBV11-2	once	TRBJ2-7	TRBD2	CASSLEAGGIFYEQYF	TGTGCCAGCAGCTTAGAAGCGGGAGGGATATTCTACGAGCAGTACTTC
TRBV5-1	NA	TRBJ2-7	TRBD1	CASSGRDRDHEQYF	TGCGCCAGCAGCGGCCGGGACAGGGACCACGAGCAGTACTTC
TRBV9	NA	TRBJ2-4	NA	CASSVTDKNIQYF	TGTGCCAGCAGCGTAACTGACAAAAACATTCAGTACTTC
TRBV29-1	NA	TRBJ1-1	NA	CSCVHDLNTEAFF	TGCAGCTGTGTACACGATTTGAACACTGAAGCTTTCTTT
TRBV4-1	NA	TRBJ1-5	NA	CASALSPQGNQPQHF	TGCGCCAGCGCCCTCTCTCCCCAGGGCAATCAGCCCCAGCATTTT
TRBV5-1	NA	TRBJ1-4	NA	CASSLASAGPTNEKLFF	TGCGCCAGCAGCTTGGCGTCAGCAGGGCCAACTAATGAAAAACTGTTTTTT
TRBV19	NA	TRBJ2-7	NA	CASSIAAGRHEQYF	TGTGCCAGTAGTATCGCGGCGGGACGCCACGAGCAGTACTTC
TRBV28	few	TRBJ2-7	TRBD2	CASSLPSGDEQYF	TGTGCCAGCAGTTTACCAAGCGGGGACGAGCAGTACTTC
TRBV28	NA	TRBJ1-5	NA	CASSRVHNQPQHF	TGTGCCAGCTCCAGGGTTCACAATCAGCCCCAGCATTTT
TRBV28	NA	TRBJ1-1	NA	CASNRVAEAFF	TGTGCCAGTAATCGCGTTGCTGAAGCTTTCTTT
TRBV30	NA	TRBJ1-1	NA	CAWSVRFAEAFF	TGTGCCTGGAGTGTTAGATTCGCTGAAGCTTTCTTT
TRBV25-1	NA	TRBJ1-2	NA	CASSRNYGYTF	TGTGCCAGCAGTCGGAACTATGGCTACACCTTC
TRBV5-6	NA	TRBJ2-3	NA	CASSLVSGADTQYF	TGTGCCAGCAGCTTGGTTTCCGGAGCAGATACGCAGTATTTT
TRBV4-3	NA	TRBJ1-1	NA	CASSPSGGNTEAFF	TGCGCCAGCAGCCCGAGCGGGGGGAACACTGAAGCTTTCTTT
TRBV15	NA	TRBJ2-2	NA	CATSRTENTGELFF	TGTGCCACCAGCCGGACTGAGAACACCGGGGAGCTGTTTTTT
TRBV6-5	NA	TRBJ2-7	TRBD1	CASHGQGRYEQYF	TGTGCCAGCCACGGACAGGGGAGGTACGAGCAGTACTTC
TRBV5-1	NA	TRBJ1-5	TRBD1	CASSRTGDSNQPQHF	TGCGCCAGCAGCAGAACAGGGGACAGCAATCAGCCCCAGCATTTT
TRBV12-5	once	TRBJ2-7	TRBD1	CASGAGTAYEQYF	TGTGCTAGTGGTGCCGGGACAGCCTACGAGCAGTACTTC
TRBV19	NA	TRBJ1-2	TRBD1	CASSPLGTDLDGYTF	TGTGCCAGTAGTCCGCTCGGGACAGACCTCGATGGCTACACCTTC
TRBV6-5	few	TRBJ1-2	NA	CASSYSAGRYGYTF	TGTGCCAGCAGTTACTCGGCAGGGAGGTATGGCTACACCTTC
TRBV6-5	NA	TRBJ2-7	NA	CASKTGLGLGYEQYF	TGTGCCAGTAAAACTGGATTGGGACTGGGCTACGAGCAGTACTTC
TRBV7-4	NA	TRBJ1-5	NA	CASSLGLSWGCQPQHF	TGTGCCAGCAGCTTAGGGTTGAGTTGGGGCTGCCAGCCCCAGCATTTT
TRBV4-2	NA	TRBJ1-5	NA	CASSQIDSSNQPQHF	TGTGCCAGCAGCCAAATCGACAGTAGCAATCAGCCCCAGCATTTT
TRBV10-3	few	TRBJ2-1	TRBD2	CAIRPLAGEEFF	TGTGCCATCAGACCACTAGCGGGAGAGGAGTTCTTC
TRBV30	once	TRBJ1-6	TRBD1	CAWLQGDTYNSPLHF	TGTGCCTGGTTACAGGGGGACACCTATAATTCACCCCTCCACTTT
TRBV7-9	NA	TRBJ2-1	NA	CASSFNAGDKQFF	TGTGCCAGCAGCTTTAACGCGGGCGATAAGCAGTTCTTC
TRBV21-1	NA	TRBJ1-4	NA	CASGPRGNLPNEKLFF	TGTGCCAGCGGCCCCAGGGGGAATTTACCTAATGAAAAACTGTTTTTT
TRBV5-1	NA	TRBJ2-3	NA	CASSLSGGVLGDTQYF	TGCGCCAGCAGCTTGTCCGGAGGGGTTCTGGGAGATACGCAGTATTTT
TRBV7-7	once	TRBJ2-1	TRBD2	CASSPGLAGGNEQFF	TGTGCTAGCAGCCCGGGACTAGCGGGAGGGAATGAGCAGTTCTTC
TRBV6-1	NA	TRBJ2-2	NA	CASLNPGIYTGELFF	TGTGCCAGCCTCAATCCAGGGATCTACACCGGGGAGCTGTTTTTT
TRBV2	NA	TRBJ1-6	NA	CASRGAGGNSPLHF	TGTGCCAGCAGGGGAGCGGGAGGGAATTCACCCCTCCACTTT
TRBV2	NA	TRBJ1-5	TRBD1	CASSGTRDRDSGQPQHF	TGTGCCAGCAGTGGAACCCGGGACAGGGATTCTGGTCAGCCCCAGCATTTT
TRBV7-6	NA	TRBJ1-1	NA	CASSLRQAGNTEAFF	TGTGCCAGCAGCTTAAGACAGGCAGGGAACACTGAAGCTTTCTTT
TRBV12-5	many	TRBJ1-1	NA	CASGLSSHEAFF	TGTGCTAGTGGTTTGAGTAGTCATGAAGCTTTCTTT
TRBV9	NA	TRBJ2-7	NA	CASSVAGSSGEQYF	TGTGCCAGCAGCGTAGCGGGTAGCTCGGGCGAGCAGTACTTC
TRBV9	NA	TRBJ2-1	TRBD2	CASSVRVAGDSYNEQFF	TGTGCCAGCAGCGTAAGGGTAGCGGGGGACTCCTACAATGAGCAGTTCTTC
TRBV6-6	NA	TRBJ1-4	NA	CASSRKTATNEKLFF	TGTGCCAGCAGCCGTAAAACTGCAACTAATGAAAAACTGTTTTTT
TRBV4-3	NA	TRBJ2-1	TRBD2	CASSHGLAGGREQFF	TGCGCCAGCAGCCACGGACTAGCGGGAGGGCGTGAGCAGTTCTTC
TRBV11-2	once	TRBJ2-7	TRBD2	CASSLELLAGVDEQYF	TGTGCCAGCAGCTTAGAGCTACTAGCGGGAGTAGACGAGCAGTACTTC
TRBV19	NA	TRBJ1-1	NA	CASSWGGSDTEAFF	TGTGCCAGTAGTTGGGGGGGTTCGGACACTGAAGCTTTCTTT
TRBV14	NA	TRBJ2-3	NA	CASSQEGSGYIRDTQYF	TGTGCCAGCAGCCAAGAAGGGAGCGGGTATATTCGGGATACGCAGTATTTT
TRBV19	NA	TRBJ2-7	TRBD2	CATVTSGSGQYEQYF	TGTGCCACCGTGACTAGCGGGAGTGGGCAATACGAGCAGTACTTC
TRBV18	NA	TRBJ1-1	TRBD1	CASSSSTGWDTEAFF	TGTGCCAGCTCATCATCGACAGGGTGGGACACTGAAGCTTTCTTT
TRBV5-3	NA	TRBJ2-7	NA	CARSHPIREEQYF	TGTGCCAGAAGCCATCCAATTCGGGAAGAGCAGTACTTC
TRBV7-9	once	TRBJ2-5	NA	CASSLPLLAGHQETQYF	TGTGCCAGCAGCCTCCCCCTGTTGGCAGGGCACCAAGAGACCCAGTACTTC
TRBV6-5	NA	TRBJ2-5	TRBD2	CASSVLAGGVETQYF	TGTGCCAGCAGTGTACTAGCGGGAGGGGTAGAGACCCAGTACTTC
TRBV6-1	NA	TRBJ2-7	TRBD1	CASSEDRTGSYEQYF	TGTGCCAGCAGTGAAGATAGGACAGGGAGCTACGAGCAGTACTTC
TRBV6-5	NA	TRBJ2-7	NA	CASSYREGEQYF	TGTGCCAGCAGTTACCGCGAGGGCGAGCAGTACTTC